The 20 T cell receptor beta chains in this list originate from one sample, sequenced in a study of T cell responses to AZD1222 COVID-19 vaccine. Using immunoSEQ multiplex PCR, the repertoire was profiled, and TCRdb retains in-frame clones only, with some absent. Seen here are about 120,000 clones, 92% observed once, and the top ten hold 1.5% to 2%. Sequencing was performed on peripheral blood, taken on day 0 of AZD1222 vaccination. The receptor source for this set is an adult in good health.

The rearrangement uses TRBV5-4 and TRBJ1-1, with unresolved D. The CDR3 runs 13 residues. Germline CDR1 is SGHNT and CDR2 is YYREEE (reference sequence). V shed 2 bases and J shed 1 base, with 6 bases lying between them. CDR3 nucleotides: TGTGCCAGCAGCTTCCGCCCGAACACTGAAGCTTTCTTT. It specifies CASSFRPNTEAFF.

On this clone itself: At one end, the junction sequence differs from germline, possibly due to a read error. The CDR3 spells CSVALNAEAFF. DNA for the CDR3: TGCAGCGTTGCCTTGAACGCTGAAGCTTTCTTT. The chain links TRBV29-1 to TRBJ1-1; D is uncertain. The CDR3 has 11 amino acids. Per germline, CDR1 SQVTM and CDR2 ANQGSEA.

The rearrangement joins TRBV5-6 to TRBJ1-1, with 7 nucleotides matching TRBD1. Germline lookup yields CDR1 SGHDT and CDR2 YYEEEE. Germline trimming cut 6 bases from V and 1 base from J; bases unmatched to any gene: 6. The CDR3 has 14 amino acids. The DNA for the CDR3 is TGTGCCAGCACCAAGGGACAGCCGAACACTGAAGCTTTCTTT. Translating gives CASTKGQPNTEAFF.

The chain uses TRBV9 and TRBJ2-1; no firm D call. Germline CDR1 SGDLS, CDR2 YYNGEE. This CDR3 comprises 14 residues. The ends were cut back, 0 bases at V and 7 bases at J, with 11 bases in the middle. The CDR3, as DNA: TGTGCCAGCAGCGTAGCCAGTGGTGGGAATGAGCAGTTCTTC. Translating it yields CASSVASGGNEQFF.

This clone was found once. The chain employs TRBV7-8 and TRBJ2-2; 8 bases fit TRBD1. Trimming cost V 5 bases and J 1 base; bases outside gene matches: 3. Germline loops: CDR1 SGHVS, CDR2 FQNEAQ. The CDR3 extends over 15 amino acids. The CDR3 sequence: CASSRQGMNTGELFF. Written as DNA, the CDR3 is TGTGCCAGCAGCAGACAGGGGATGAACACCGGGGAGCTGTTTTTT.

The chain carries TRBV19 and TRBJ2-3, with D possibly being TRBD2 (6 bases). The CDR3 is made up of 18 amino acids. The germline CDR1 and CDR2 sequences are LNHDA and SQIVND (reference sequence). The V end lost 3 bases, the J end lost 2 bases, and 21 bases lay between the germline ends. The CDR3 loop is CASSIMGGGGLLTDTQYF. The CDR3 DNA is TGTGCCAGTAGTATTATGGGGGGTGGCGGACTGCTCACAGATACGCAGTATTTT.

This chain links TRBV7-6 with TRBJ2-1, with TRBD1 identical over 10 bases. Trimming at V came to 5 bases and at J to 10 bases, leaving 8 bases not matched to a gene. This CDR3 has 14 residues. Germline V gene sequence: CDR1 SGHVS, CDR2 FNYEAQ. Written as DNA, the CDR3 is TGTGCCAGCAGCCTGGACAGGGGGGCCGCCGAGCAGTTCTTC. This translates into CASSLDRGAAEQFF.

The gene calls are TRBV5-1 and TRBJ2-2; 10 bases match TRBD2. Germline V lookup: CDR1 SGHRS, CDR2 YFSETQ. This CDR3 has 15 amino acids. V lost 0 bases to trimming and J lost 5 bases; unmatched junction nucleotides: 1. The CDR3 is CASSLEAGGTGELFF. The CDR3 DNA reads TGCGCCAGCAGCTTGGAAGCGGGAGGGACCGGGGAGCTGTTTTTT.

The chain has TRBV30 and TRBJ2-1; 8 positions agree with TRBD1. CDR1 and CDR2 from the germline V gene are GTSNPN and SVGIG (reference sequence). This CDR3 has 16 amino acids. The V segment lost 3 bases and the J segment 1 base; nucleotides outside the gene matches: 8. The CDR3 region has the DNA TGTGCCTGGAGCAACCTACAGGGGGGATCCTACAATGAGCAGTTCTTC. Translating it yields CAWSNLQGGSYNEQFF.

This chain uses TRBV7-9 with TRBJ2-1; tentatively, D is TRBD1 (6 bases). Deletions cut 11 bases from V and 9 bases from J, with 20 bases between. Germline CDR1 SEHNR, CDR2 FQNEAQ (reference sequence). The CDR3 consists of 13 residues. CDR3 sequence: CASNSMGAGEQFF. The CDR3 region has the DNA TGTGCCTCCAACTCAATGGGGGCTGGTGAGCAGTTCTTC.

CDR3 sequence reads: CASSPQVGIGESYEQYF. CDR3 nucleotides: TGTGCCAGCTCACCGCAGGTTGGGATTGGGGAATCCTACGAGCAGTACTTC. This chain connects TRBV18 to TRBJ2-7; D is ambiguous. The CDR3 runs to 17 residues. Germline V CDR1 and CDR2: KGHSH, LQKENI. V dropped 3 bases and J dropped 1 base, with 19 bases sitting between them.

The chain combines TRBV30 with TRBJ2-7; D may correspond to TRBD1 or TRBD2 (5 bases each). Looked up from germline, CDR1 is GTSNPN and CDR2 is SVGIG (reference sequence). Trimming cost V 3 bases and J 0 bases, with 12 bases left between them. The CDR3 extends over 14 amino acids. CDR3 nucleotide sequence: TGTGCCTGGAGCTACACGGGGCCCTCCTACGAGCAGTACTTC. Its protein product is CAWSYTGPSYEQYF.

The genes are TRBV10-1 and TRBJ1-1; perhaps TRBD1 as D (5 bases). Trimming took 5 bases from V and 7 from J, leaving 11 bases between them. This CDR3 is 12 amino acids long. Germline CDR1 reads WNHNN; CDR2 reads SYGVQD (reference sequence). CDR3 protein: CASSITGDEAFF. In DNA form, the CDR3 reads TGCGCCAGCAGTATAACAGGCGATGAAGCTTTCTTT.

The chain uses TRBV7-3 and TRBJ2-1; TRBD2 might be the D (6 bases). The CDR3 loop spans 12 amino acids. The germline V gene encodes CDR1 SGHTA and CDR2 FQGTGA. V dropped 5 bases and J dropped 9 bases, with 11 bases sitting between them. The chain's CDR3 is CASSPQGLEQFF. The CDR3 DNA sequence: TGTGCCAGCAGCCCCCAGGGACTTGAGCAGTTCTTC.

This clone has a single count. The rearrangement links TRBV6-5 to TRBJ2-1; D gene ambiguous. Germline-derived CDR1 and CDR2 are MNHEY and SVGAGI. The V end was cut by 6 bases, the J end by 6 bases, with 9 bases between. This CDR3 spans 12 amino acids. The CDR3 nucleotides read TGTGCCAGCAGCGATTTGTTCAATGAGCAGTTCTTC. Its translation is CASSDLFNEQFF.

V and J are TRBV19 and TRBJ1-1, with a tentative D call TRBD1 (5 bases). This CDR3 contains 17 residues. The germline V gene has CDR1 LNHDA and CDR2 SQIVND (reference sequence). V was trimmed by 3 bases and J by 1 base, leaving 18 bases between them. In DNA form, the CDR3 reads TGTGCCAGTAGTATGACCTCACTGGGGGTGGGGAACACTGAAGCTTTCTTT. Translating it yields CASSMTSLGVGNTEAFF.

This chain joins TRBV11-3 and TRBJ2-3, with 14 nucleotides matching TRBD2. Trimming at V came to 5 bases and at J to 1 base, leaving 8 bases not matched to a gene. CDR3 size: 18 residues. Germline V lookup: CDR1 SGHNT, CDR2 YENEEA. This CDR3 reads CASSAGTSGSVGTDTQYF. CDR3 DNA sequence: TGTGCCAGCAGCGCAGGGACTAGCGGGAGCGTAGGCACAGATACGCAGTATTTT.

The CDR3 here is CASSYFGQGSGYTF. The CDR3 DNA sequence: TGTGCCAGCAGTTACTTCGGACAGGGGAGCGGCTACACCTTC. V usage is TRBV6-5 and J usage is TRBJ1-2, with 9 bases aligning to TRBD1. J lost 8 bases, V lost 1 base, and 5 bases had no gene match. The CDR3 totals 14 residues. Germline loops: CDR1 MNHEY, CDR2 SVGAGI.

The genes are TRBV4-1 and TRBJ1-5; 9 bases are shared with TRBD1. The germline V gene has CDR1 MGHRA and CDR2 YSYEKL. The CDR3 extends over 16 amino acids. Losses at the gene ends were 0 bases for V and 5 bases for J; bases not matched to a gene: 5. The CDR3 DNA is TGCGCCAGCAGCCAAGATATAGGACAGGGGTATCAGCCCCAGCATTTT. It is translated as CASSQDIGQGYQPQHF.

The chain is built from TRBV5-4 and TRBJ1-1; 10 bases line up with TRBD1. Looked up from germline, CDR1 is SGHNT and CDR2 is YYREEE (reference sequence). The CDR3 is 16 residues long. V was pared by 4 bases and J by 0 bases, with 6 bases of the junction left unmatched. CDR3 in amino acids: CASSKRTGGMNTEAFF. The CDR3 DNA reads TGTGCCAGCAGCAAAAGGACAGGGGGGATGAACACTGAAGCTTTCTTT.